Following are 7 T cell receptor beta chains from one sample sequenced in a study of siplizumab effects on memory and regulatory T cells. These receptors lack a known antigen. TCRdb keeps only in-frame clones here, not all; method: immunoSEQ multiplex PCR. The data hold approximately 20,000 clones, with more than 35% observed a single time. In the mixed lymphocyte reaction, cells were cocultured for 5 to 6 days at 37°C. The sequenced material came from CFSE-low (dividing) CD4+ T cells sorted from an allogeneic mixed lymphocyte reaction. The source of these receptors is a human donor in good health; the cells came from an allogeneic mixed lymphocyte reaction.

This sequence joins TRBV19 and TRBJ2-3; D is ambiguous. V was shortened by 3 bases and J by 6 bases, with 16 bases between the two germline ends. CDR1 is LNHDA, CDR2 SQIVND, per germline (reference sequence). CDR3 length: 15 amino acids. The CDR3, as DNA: TGTGCCAGTAGTATTCCCGGCGTAAGAAGGGATACGCAGTATTTT. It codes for CASSIPGVRRDTQYF.

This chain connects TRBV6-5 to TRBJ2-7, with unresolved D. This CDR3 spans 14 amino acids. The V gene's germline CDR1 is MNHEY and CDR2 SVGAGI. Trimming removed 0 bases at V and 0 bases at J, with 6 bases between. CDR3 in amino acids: CASSYSGSSYEQYF. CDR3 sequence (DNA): TGTGCCAGCAGTTACTCGGGCAGCTCCTACGAGCAGTACTTC.

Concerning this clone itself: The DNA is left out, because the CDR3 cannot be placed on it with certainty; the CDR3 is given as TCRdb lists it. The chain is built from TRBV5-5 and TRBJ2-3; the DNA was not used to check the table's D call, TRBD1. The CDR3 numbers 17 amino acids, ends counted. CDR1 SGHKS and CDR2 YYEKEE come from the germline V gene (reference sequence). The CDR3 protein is CASSLIFVPWQWYTQYF.

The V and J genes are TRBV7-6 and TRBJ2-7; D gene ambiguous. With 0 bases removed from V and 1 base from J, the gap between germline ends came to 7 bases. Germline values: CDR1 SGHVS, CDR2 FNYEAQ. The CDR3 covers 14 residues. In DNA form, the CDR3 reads TGTGCCAGCAGCTTAGCCGGCCAATCCTACGAGCAGTACTTC. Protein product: CASSLAGQSYEQYF.

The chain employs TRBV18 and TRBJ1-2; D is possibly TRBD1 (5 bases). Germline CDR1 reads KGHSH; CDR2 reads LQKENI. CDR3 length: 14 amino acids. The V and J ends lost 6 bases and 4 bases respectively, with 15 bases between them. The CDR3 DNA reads TGTGCCAGCTCGGGGCAGACTGTTCTCTATGGCTACACCTTC. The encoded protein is CASSGQTVLYGYTF.

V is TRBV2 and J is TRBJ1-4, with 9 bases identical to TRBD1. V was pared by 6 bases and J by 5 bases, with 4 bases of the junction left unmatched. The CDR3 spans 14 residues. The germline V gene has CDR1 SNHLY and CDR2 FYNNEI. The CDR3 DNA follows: TGTGCCAGCAGGCCAGGACAGGGGAATGAAAAACTGTTTTTT. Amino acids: CASRPGQGNEKLFF.

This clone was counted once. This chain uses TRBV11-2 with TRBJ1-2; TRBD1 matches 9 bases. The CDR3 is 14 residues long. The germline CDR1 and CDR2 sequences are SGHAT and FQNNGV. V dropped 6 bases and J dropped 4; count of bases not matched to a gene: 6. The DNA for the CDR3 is TGTGCCAGCAGTCACGGACAGGGGACCTATGGCTACACCTTC. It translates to CASSHGQGTYGYTF.